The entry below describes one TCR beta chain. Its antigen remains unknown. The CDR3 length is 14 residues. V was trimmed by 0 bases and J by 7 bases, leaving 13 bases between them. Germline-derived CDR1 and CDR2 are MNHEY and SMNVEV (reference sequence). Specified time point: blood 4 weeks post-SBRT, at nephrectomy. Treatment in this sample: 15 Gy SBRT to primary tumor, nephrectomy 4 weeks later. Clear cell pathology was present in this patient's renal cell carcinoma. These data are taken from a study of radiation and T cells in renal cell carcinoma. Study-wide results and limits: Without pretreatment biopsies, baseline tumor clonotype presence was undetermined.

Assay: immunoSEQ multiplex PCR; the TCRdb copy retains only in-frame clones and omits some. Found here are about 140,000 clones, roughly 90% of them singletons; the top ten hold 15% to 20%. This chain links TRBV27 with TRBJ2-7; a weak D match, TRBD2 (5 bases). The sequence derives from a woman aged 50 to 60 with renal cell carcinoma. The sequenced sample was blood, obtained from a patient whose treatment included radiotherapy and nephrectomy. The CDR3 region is CASSLSNVEGEQYF. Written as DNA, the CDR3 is TGTGCCAGCAGTTTATCGAACGTAGAGGGAGAGCAGTACTTC.